The 10 T cell receptor beta chains listed next were all sequenced from one sample in a study of shared clonotypes between healthy human individuals. Only in-frame clones appear in the TCRdb table, and some are missing; sequencing was by immunoSEQ multiplex PCR. Of more than 900,000 clones in the sample, more than 75% were seen once. Sequencing used memory CD4+ T cells from PBMCs. Stated subset: CD45RA-negative fraction. These receptors were collected from a man younger than 35 in good health. Some clones in this sample may be carry-over from other donors' samples.

The rearrangement joins TRBV27 to TRBJ2-7; possibly TRBD1 for D (6 bases). This CDR3 has 13 amino acids. Germline loops: CDR1 MNHEY, CDR2 SMNVEV (reference sequence). The V and J ends lost 8 bases and 4 bases respectively, with 15 bases between them. In nucleotides, the CDR3 is TGTGCCAGCCTCTCTCGAGGGGGTTACGAGCAGTACTTC. This codes for CASLSRGGYEQYF.

The rearrangement links TRBV30 to TRBJ1-2, with D unresolved. Trimming shortened V by 7 bases and J by 3 bases, and 15 bases separated the two germline ends. This CDR3 is built from 13 residues. Germline V CDR1 and CDR2: GTSNPN, SVGIG (reference sequence). CDR3 amino acids: CASQRTADYGYTF. For the CDR3, the DNA is TGTGCCTCTCAAAGAACAGCGGACTATGGCTACACCTTC.

The rearrangement links TRBV11-2 to TRBJ1-4, with unresolved D. This CDR3 region has 15 residues. Per germline, CDR1 SGHAT and CDR2 FQNNGV. Trimming removed 2 bases at V and 4 bases at J, with 11 bases between. CDR3 coding DNA: TGTGCCAGCAGCTTACAACGGGAGGATAATGAAAAACTGTTTTTT. Translated, it gives CASSLQREDNEKLFF.

V is TRBV7-2 and J is TRBJ2-7; 9 positions agree with TRBD2. The CDR3 length is 16 residues. Germline CDR1 reads SGHTA; CDR2 reads FQGNSA. V shed 7 bases and J 0 bases; nucleotides not matched to a gene: 10. The CDR3 DNA sequence: TGTGCCAGCAACCCGGGTGCGGGAGGGGGCTCCTACGAGCAGTACTTC. It specifies CASNPGAGGGSYEQYF. Supplemented by reference TRBV7-2 and TRBJ2-7, the full variable domain reads GAGVSQSPSNKVTEKGKDVELRCDPISGHTALYWYRQSLGQGLEFLIYFQGNSAPDKSGLPSDRFSAERTGGSVSTLTIQRTQQEDSAVYLCASNPGAGGGSYEQYFGPGTRLTVT.

The chain combines TRBV5-1 with TRBJ1-3; TRBD1 might be the D (5 bases). The CDR3 length is 15 residues. CDR1 SGHRS and CDR2 YFSETQ come from the germline V gene. The V end lost 4 bases, the J end lost 2 bases, and 13 bases lay between the germline ends. This CDR3 is CASSRDGVPGNTIYF. DNA for the CDR3: TGCGCCAGCAGCCGGGACGGAGTACCTGGAAACACCATATATTTT.

The V gene is TRBV6-5, the J gene TRBJ1-2; no clear D gene. This CDR3 region has 16 residues. Germline V gene sequence: CDR1 MNHEY, CDR2 SVGAGI. Trimming shortened V by 4 bases and J by 7 bases, and 22 bases separated the two germline ends. The CDR3 nucleotides are TGTGCCAGCAGTTCCCTAGGGAGAGCCGCGGGTGGTGGCTACACCTTC. Its translation: CASSSLGRAAGGGYTF.

This chain joins TRBV5-4 and TRBJ2-2; D is perhaps TRBD2 (6 bases). Per the germline V gene, CDR1 is SGHNT and CDR2 is YYREEE (reference sequence). The CDR3 covers 15 residues. V dropped 1 base and J dropped 7 bases, with 14 bases sitting between them. For the CDR3, the DNA is TGTGCCAGCAGCTTGCCCAGGCGGGACGGCGGGGAGCTGTTTTTT. The encoded protein is CASSLPRRDGGELFF.

J is TRBJ2-7 and V is TRBV4-1, with D possibly matching TRBD2 (6 bases). The CDR3 covers 16 residues. V shed 1 base and J shed 4 bases, with 17 bases lying between them. Per the germline V gene, CDR1 is MGHRA and CDR2 is YSYEKL. The CDR3 nucleotides are TGCGCCAGCAGCCAAGGGCCTGGGGGGAGATTATACGAGCAGTACTTC. This translates into CASSQGPGGRLYEQYF.

V and J are TRBV4-3 and TRBJ1-1, with TRBD1 as a possible D gene (6 bases). Germline V lookup: CDR1 LGHNA, CDR2 YSLEER. This CDR3 is built from 17 residues. V lost 3 bases to trimming and J lost 3 bases, with 20 bases between them. CDR3 DNA: TGCGCCAGCAGCCACGACTCTTTACAGGGAATGGACACTGAAGCTTTCTTT. Its translation is CASSHDSLQGMDTEAFF.

V and J are TRBV28 and TRBJ2-3; D not resolved. The germline V and J ends were trimmed by 3 bases and 0 bases, with 7 bases remaining between them. The length of the CDR3 is 14 residues. The germline V gene has CDR1 MDHEN and CDR2 SYDVKM. CDR3 DNA: TGTGCCAGCAGTTTGACGGTGAGCACAGATACGCAGTATTTT. It encodes CASSLTVSTDTQYF. Full variable domain (outside the CDR3, taken from reference TRBV28 and TRBJ2-3): DVKVTQSSRYLVKRTGEKVFLECVQDMDHENMFWYRQDPGLGLRLIYFSYDVKMKEKGDIPEGYSVSREKKERFSLILESASTNQTSMYLCASSLTVSTDTQYFGPGTRLTVL.